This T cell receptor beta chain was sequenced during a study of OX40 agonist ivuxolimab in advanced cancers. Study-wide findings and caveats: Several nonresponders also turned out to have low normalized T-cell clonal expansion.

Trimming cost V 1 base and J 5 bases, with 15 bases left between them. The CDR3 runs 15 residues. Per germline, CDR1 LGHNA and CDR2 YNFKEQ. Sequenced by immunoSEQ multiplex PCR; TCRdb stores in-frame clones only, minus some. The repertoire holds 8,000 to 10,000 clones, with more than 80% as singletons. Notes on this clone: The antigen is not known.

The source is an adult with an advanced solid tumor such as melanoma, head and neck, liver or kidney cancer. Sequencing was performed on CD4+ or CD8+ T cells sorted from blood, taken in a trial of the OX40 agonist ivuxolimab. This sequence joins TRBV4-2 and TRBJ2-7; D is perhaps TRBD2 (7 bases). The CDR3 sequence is CASSQAGAGADEQYF. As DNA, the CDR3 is TGTGCCAGCAGCCAAGCAGGGGCGGGAGCGGACGAGCAGTACTTC.